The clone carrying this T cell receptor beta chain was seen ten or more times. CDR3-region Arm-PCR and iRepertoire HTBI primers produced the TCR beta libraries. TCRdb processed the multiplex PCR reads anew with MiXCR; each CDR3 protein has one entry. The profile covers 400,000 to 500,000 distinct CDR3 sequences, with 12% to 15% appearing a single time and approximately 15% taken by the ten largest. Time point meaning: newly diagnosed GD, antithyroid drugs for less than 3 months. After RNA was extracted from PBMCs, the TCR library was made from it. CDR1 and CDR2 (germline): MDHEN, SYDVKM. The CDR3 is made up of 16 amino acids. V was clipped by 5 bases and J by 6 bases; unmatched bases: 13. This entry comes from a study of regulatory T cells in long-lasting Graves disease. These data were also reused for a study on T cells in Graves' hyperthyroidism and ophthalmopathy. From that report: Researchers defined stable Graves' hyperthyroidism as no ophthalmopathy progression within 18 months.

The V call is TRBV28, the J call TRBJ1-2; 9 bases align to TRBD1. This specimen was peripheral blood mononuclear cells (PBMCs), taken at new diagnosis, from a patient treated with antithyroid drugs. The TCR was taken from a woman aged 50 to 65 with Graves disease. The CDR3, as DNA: TGTGCCAGCAGTCGAGGACAGGGGAGTATCTGGCATGGCTACACCTTC. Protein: CASSRGQGSIWHGYTF.